The 27 T cell receptor beta chains below come from one sample, sequenced in a study of cytomegalovirus exposure and HLA in healthy donors. Both 60 Vbeta primers and 13 Jbeta primers went into the PCR. Clones were read by immunoSEQ multiplex PCR, and TCRdb kept only the in-frame ones, dropping some. The sample shows around 150,000 clones, 80% to 90% of them seen only once. What was sequenced was PBMCs. These receptors were collected from a man between 18 and 35 years old in good health and CMV-seropositive.

The gene calls are TRBV11-3 and TRBJ2-2; D might be TRBD1 (6 bases). There are 14 residues in the CDR3. The germline V gene encodes CDR1 SGHNT and CDR2 YENEEA. Between the trimmed V and J ends, which lost 6 bases and 1 base, there was a span of 9 bases. The CDR3 nucleotides read TGTGCCAGCAGACAGGGCGTGAACACCGGGGAGCTGTTTTTT. Its translation is CASRQGVNTGELFF.

The rearrangement links TRBV30 to TRBJ2-3; D may be TRBD2 (6 bases). The CDR3 has 15 amino acids. The V gene lost 2 bases and the J gene lost 1 base, with 13 bases spanning the gap. Per the germline V gene, CDR1 is GTSNPN and CDR2 is SVGIG (reference sequence). The CDR3 DNA reads TGTGCCTGGAGTATGTCGGGGACTGGCACAGATACGCAGTATTTT. Translation: CAWSMSGTGTDTQYF.

This clone was detected once. This chain uses TRBV14 with TRBJ1-2, with 7 bases matching TRBD1. This CDR3 is 16 amino acids long. Per the germline V gene, CDR1 is SGHDN and CDR2 is FVKESK. V shed 0 bases and J 7 bases; nucleotides not matched to a gene: 11. CDR3 protein: CASSQEGAGGPGGYTF. The CDR3 DNA follows: TGTGCCAGCAGCCAAGAAGGTGCAGGGGGGCCGGGTGGCTACACCTTC.

Comment on this clone: A junction end diverges from the germline sequence, so it may reflect a read error. V usage is TRBV7-9 and J usage is TRBJ2-5, with TRBD2 identical over 13 bases. The CDR3 is 16 residues long. CDR1 is SEHNR, CDR2 FQNEAQ, per germline (reference sequence). CDR3 sequence (DNA): TGTTCCAGCAGCTCGACTAGCGGGGGGAGACGGGAGACCCAGTACTTC. Translating it yields CSSSSTSGGRRETQYF.

The CDR3 DNA is TGCGCCAGCAGCTTGGGGGGAGGGACTACATCACACACAGATACGCAGTATTTT. The encoded protein is CASSLGGGTTSHTDTQYF. This chain connects TRBV5-1 to TRBJ2-3, with 7 bases lining up with TRBD2. Germline CDR1 is SGHRS and CDR2 is YFSETQ. With V trimmed by 0 bases and J by 2 bases, 12 bases remained unmatched. The CDR3 covers 18 residues.

The chain is built from TRBV7-8 and TRBJ2-7; D gene ambiguous. The germline V gene has CDR1 SGHVS and CDR2 FQNEAQ. The CDR3 covers 13 residues. Trimming removed 5 bases at V and 1 base at J, with 9 bases between. The CDR3 DNA reads TGTGCCAGCAGCCCGGAGAGGTCCTACGAGCAGTACTTC. Amino acids: CASSPERSYEQYF.

The chain has TRBV20-1 and TRBJ1-4; D not certain. Germline-derived CDR1 and CDR2 are DFQATT and SNEGSKA (reference sequence). Trimming shortened V by 3 bases and J by 10 bases, and 9 bases separated the two germline ends. The CDR3 runs to 11 residues. The CDR3 nucleotides read TGCAGTGCTAGTAACCTAGTAAAACTGTTTTTT. Its translation is CSASNLVKLFF.

This clone was picked up a small number of times. The chain recombines TRBV5-1 with TRBJ1-1; D is unclear. Germline V lookup: CDR1 SGHRS, CDR2 YFSETQ. V lost 0 bases, J lost 4 bases, and 13 bases lay in between. The CDR3 loop spans 15 amino acids. CDR3 sequence: CASSLEVRVGTEAFF. As DNA, the CDR3 is TGCGCCAGCAGCTTGGAAGTGCGTGTCGGCACTGAAGCTTTCTTT.

This clone was detected a few times. The chain joins TRBV7-3 to TRBJ1-6; 7 bases line up with TRBD1. V shed 5 bases and J 7 bases; nucleotides not matched to a gene: 2. The CDR3 is 13 residues long. Looked up from germline, CDR1 is SGHTA and CDR2 is FQGTGA. CDR3 region: CASSQDRNSPLHF. CDR3 nucleotide sequence: TGTGCCAGCAGCCAGGACAGGAATTCACCCCTCCACTTT.

The gene calls are TRBV2 and TRBJ2-6; no clear D. Germline CDR1 is SNHLY and CDR2 is FYNNEI. V lost 0 bases and J lost 13, with 16 bases in between. CDR3 size: 15 residues. The CDR3 spells CASSEAAAALGVLTF. The CDR3 DNA is TGTGCCAGCAGTGAAGCGGCGGCGGCCCTTGGAGTCCTGACTTTC.

The rearrangement uses TRBV6-6 and TRBJ2-2, with D tentatively TRBD1 (5 bases). Germline assignment: CDR1 MNHNY and CDR2 SVGAGI (reference sequence). The CDR3 contains 14 residues. The V gene lost 1 base and the J gene lost 6 bases, with 9 bases spanning the gap. CDR3 sequence (DNA): TGTGCCAGCAGTTACTTAACAGGAGCCGGGGAGCTGTTTTTT. Protein: CASSYLTGAGELFF.

The rearrangement uses TRBV10-1 and TRBJ2-1; 8 bases agree with TRBD2. Trimming cost V 4 bases and J 6 bases; bases outside gene matches: 2. Looked up from germline, CDR1 is WNHNN and CDR2 is SYGVQD (reference sequence). The CDR3 sequence is 13 residues long. The CDR3 DNA reads as TGCGCCAGCAGTGTTACTAGCGGCAATGAGCAGTTCTTC. Translation gives CASSVTSGNEQFF.

The rearrangement uses TRBV29-1 and TRBJ2-3, with D tentatively TRBD2 (6 bases). This CDR3 has 13 residues. The germline V gene has CDR1 SQVTM and CDR2 ANQGSEA. V gave up 4 bases and J gave up 2 bases, with 10 bases separating them. The CDR3 DNA reads TGCAGCGTTGTGGGGGGAGCCACAGATACGCAGTATTTT. Protein product: CSVVGGATDTQYF.

This clone has a single count. The chain combines TRBV28 with TRBJ2-5; 8 bases are a match to TRBD1. The CDR3 extends over 14 amino acids. V shed 9 bases and J 1 base; nucleotides not matched to a gene: 7. CDR1 and CDR2 (germline): MDHEN, SYDVKM. Here the CDR3 reads CASLMTGAQETQYF. Here the CDR3 DNA reads TGTGCCAGTCTTATGACAGGGGCCCAAGAGACCCAGTACTTC.

The chain employs TRBV6-4 and TRBJ2-7; 9 positions match TRBD2. V lost 4 bases, J lost 3 bases, and 10 bases stayed unmatched. The V gene's germline CDR1 is MRHNA and CDR2 SNTAGT. This CDR3 is built from 16 residues. DNA for the CDR3: TGTGCCAGCAGTGCTGGGCGGGGGGGCCTCTACTACGAGCAGTACTTC. This codes for CASSAGRGGLYYEQYF.

CDR3 DNA: TGTGCCAGCAGCTTGAGGGCCGGGAACACAGATACGCAGTATTTT. Protein: CASSLRAGNTDTQYF. This chain uses TRBV7-9 with TRBJ2-3, with a weak D call TRBD2 (5 bases). Trimming left V 3 bases short and J 2 bases short, with 12 bases between. From germline, CDR1 is SEHNR and CDR2 FQNEAQ (reference sequence). The CDR3 covers 15 residues. Together with reference TRBV7-9 and TRBJ2-3, the CDR3 gives the full variable domain: DTGVSQNPRHKITKRGQNVTFRCDPISEHNRLYWYRQTLGQGPEFLTYFQNEAQLEKSRLLSDRFSAERPKGSFSTLEIQRTEQGDSAMYLCASSLRAGNTDTQYFGPGTRLTVL.

This rearrangement joins TRBV30 to TRBJ1-1; TRBD1 matches 11 bases. The germline CDR1 and CDR2 sequences are GTSNPN and SVGIG (reference sequence). Trimming at V came to 1 base and at J to 4 bases, leaving 11 bases not matched to a gene. CDR3 size: 17 residues. CDR3 region: CAWSAKRTGGFSTEAFF. The CDR3 DNA reads TGTGCCTGGAGTGCCAAGAGGACAGGGGGCTTTTCCACTGAAGCTTTCTTT.

The chain uses TRBV6-4 and TRBJ2-7; the D gene is possibly TRBD2 (7 bases). The CDR3 has 15 amino acids. The V and J ends lost 2 bases and 2 bases respectively, with 13 bases between them. The germline gives CDR1 MRHNA, CDR2 SNTAGT. CDR3 coding DNA: TGTGCCAGCAGTGACGGGGGGAGGGGGGCCTACGAGCAGTACTTC. It specifies CASSDGGRGAYEQYF.

The V call is TRBV5-1, the J call TRBJ2-2; TRBD1 matches at 9 bases. Germline CDR1 and CDR2: SGHRS and YFSETQ. This CDR3 region has 14 residues. The J segment lost 3 bases and the V segment lost 4 bases, leaving 1 base of the junction unmatched. The chain's CDR3 is CASSGTGYTGELFF. The CDR3 coding sequence is TGCGCCAGCAGCGGGACAGGGTACACCGGGGAGCTGTTTTTT.

The V call is TRBV4-1, the J call TRBJ2-3; 9 bases are shared with TRBD2. Per the germline V gene, CDR1 is MGHRA and CDR2 is YSYEKL. The CDR3 covers 17 residues. Trimming removed 0 bases from V and 3 bases from J; junction bases left unmatched: 7. The chain's CDR3 is CASSQDRGGVQTDTQYF. The CDR3 nucleotides read TGCGCCAGCAGCCAAGATCGCGGGGGGGTCCAAACAGATACGCAGTATTTT.

This chain links TRBV6-6 with TRBJ2-7; 9 bases match TRBD1. V dropped 7 bases and J dropped 3; count of bases not matched to a gene: 7. This CDR3 has 14 residues. Germline lookup yields CDR1 MNHNY and CDR2 SVGAGI (reference sequence). The CDR3 region has the DNA TGTGCCAGCAATATACAGGGGGCCCTCTACGAGCAGTACTTC. This encodes CASNIQGALYEQYF.

The rearrangement uses TRBV16 and TRBJ2-1; 9 nucleotides agree with TRBD2. This CDR3 contains 16 residues. The trim removed 0 bases at V and 3 bases at J, leaving 3 bases unmatched. Germline loops: CDR1 KGHSY, CDR2 FQNENV. CDR3 bases: TGTGCCAGCAGCCAATCCATAGCGGGGGACTACAATGAGCAGTTCTTC. This encodes CASSQSIAGDYNEQFF. The full variable domain, with the rest looked up from reference TRBV16 and TRBJ2-1, is GEEVAQTPKHLVRGEGQKAKLYCAPIKGHSYVFWYQQVLKNEFKFLISFQNENVFDETGMPKERFSAKCLPNSPCSLEIQATKLEDSAVYFCASSQSIAGDYNEQFFGPGTRLTVL.

The V call is TRBV9, the J call TRBJ2-1, with 11 nucleotides matching TRBD1. Germline V CDR1 and CDR2: SGDLS, YYNGEE. The CDR3 covers 15 residues. The trim removed 2 bases at V and 6 bases at J, leaving 4 bases unmatched. CDR3 residues: CASSVTGTGGNEQFF. CDR3 bases: TGTGCCAGCAGCGTTACCGGGACAGGGGGCAATGAGCAGTTCTTC.

The rearrangement links TRBV12-5 to TRBJ1-1, with a possible D match to TRBD1 (6 bases). The CDR3 is 13 amino acids. Per the germline V gene, CDR1 is LGHNT and CDR2 is FRNRAP. V lost 5 bases to trimming and J lost 3 bases, with 10 bases between them. In DNA form, the CDR3 reads TGTGCTAGTGGTCACAGGGCTTACACTGAAGCTTTCTTT. This codes for CASGHRAYTEAFF.

The chain uses TRBV7-2 and TRBJ2-1; D gene ambiguous. CDR1 and CDR2 from the germline V gene are SGHTA and FQGNSA. This CDR3 contains 12 residues. V shed 0 bases and J shed 8 bases, with 5 bases lying between them. The CDR3 protein is CASSLASYEQFF. CDR3 DNA sequence: TGTGCCAGCAGCTTAGCGTCATATGAGCAGTTCTTC.

The chain uses TRBV5-4 and TRBJ2-7, with TRBD1 matching 7 bases. The CDR3 runs 15 residues. After removal of 0 bases from V and 6 bases from J, the junction contained 9 bases not matched to a gene. CDR1 is SGHNT and CDR2 is YYREEE in the germline V gene (reference sequence). CDR3 loop: CASSLEGGRGSEQYF. For the CDR3, the DNA is TGTGCCAGCAGCTTGGAAGGCGGCAGGGGGAGCGAGCAGTACTTC.

The chain combines TRBV19 with TRBJ2-7; D is perhaps TRBD1 (5 bases). V was shortened by 2 bases and J by 5 bases, with 13 bases between the two germline ends. Germline values: CDR1 LNHDA, CDR2 SQIVND (reference sequence). The CDR3 extends over 14 amino acids. Written as DNA, the CDR3 is TGTGCCAGTAGTATAAGGACACGCAAGGACGAGCAGTACTTC. Its protein is CASSIRTRKDEQYF.